This passage covers 19 T cell receptor beta chains from one sample sequenced in a study of OX40 agonist ivuxolimab in advanced cancers. The method was immunoSEQ multiplex PCR; TCRdb's version includes in-frame clones alone and lacks a portion of them. The repertoire has 60,000 to 75,000 clones, roughly 87% of them found once; the top ten carry 1.3%. Material: CD4+ or CD8+ T cells sorted from blood, obtained in a trial of the OX40 agonist ivuxolimab. The receptors stem from an adult with an advanced solid tumor such as melanoma, head and neck, liver or kidney cancer.

This clone was seen a handful of times. This chain joins TRBV10-2 and TRBJ1-4; the D is unclear. There are 12 residues in the CDR3. Trimming stripped 6 bases from V and 3 bases from J, with 5 bases between. Per the germline V gene, CDR1 is WSHSY and CDR2 is SAAADI. CDR3 sequence (DNA): TGCGCCAGCAGCCGGTCTAATGAAAAACTGTTTTTT. It codes for CASSRSNEKLFF.

This clone was detected only once. The chain joins TRBV18 to TRBJ2-1; D uncertain. In germline, CDR1 is KGHSH, CDR2 LQKENI. This CDR3 has 13 amino acids. V was clipped by 0 bases and J by 7 bases, with 7 bases between them. CDR3 protein: CASSPPVVNEQFF. The CDR3 nucleotides are TGTGCCAGCTCACCACCGGTTGTGAATGAGCAGTTCTTC.

V and J are TRBV14 and TRBJ1-6; D call uncertain. Trimming left V 4 bases short and J 6 bases short, with 4 bases between. This CDR3 region has 12 residues. CDR1 and CDR2 from the germline V gene are SGHDN and FVKESK. The CDR3 reads CASSLSNSPLHF. CDR3 coding DNA: TGTGCCAGCAGCCTTAGTAATTCACCCCTCCACTTT. Based on the CDR3 plus reference TRBV14 and TRBJ1-6, the full variable domain is EAGVTQFPSHSVIEKGQTVTLRCDPISGHDNLYWYRRVMGKEIKFLLHFVKESKQDESGMPNNRFLAERTGGTYSTLKVQPAELEDSGVYFCASSLSNSPLHFGNGTRLTVT.

The rearrangement joins TRBV5-1 to TRBJ1-5; D is unclear. The CDR3 length is 13 residues. Germline CDR1 reads SGHRS; CDR2 reads YFSETQ. V lost 4 bases, J lost 7 bases, and 12 bases lay in between. In DNA, the CDR3 is TGCGCCAGCAGCCTCGGGGTCGAACAGCCCCAGCATTTT. Its protein product is CASSLGVEQPQHF. Using reference TRBV5-1 and TRBJ1-5 for the parts outside the CDR3, the full variable domain is KAGVTQTPRYLIKTRGQQVTLSCSPISGHRSVSWYQQTPGQGLQFLFEYFSETQRNKGNFPGRFSGRQFSNSRSEMNVSTLELGDSALYLCASSLGVEQPQHFGDGTRLSIL.

This clone has only one observation. This sequence joins TRBV29-1 and TRBJ2-1; D might be TRBD2 (6 bases). V was shortened by 5 bases and J by 3 bases, with 14 bases between the two germline ends. In germline, CDR1 is SQVTM, CDR2 ANQGSEA. This CDR3 is built from 14 residues. The CDR3 protein is CSVRSSGLYNEQFF. In DNA form, the CDR3 reads TGCAGCGTTAGGTCAAGCGGGCTCTACAATGAGCAGTTCTTC.

V gene TRBV28 combines with J gene TRBJ2-5, with D perhaps TRBD1 (5 bases). V lost 0 bases to trimming and J lost 2 bases, with 10 bases between them. Germline lookup yields CDR1 MDHEN and CDR2 SYDVKM. This CDR3 contains 15 residues. As DNA, the CDR3 is TGTGCCAGCAGTTTATGGACAGAAGCTCAAGAGACCCAGTACTTC. It translates to CASSLWTEAQETQYF.

J is TRBJ2-6 and V is TRBV30, with 7 bases matching TRBD1. V shed 3 bases and J 3 bases; nucleotides not matched to a gene: 2. Germline V gene lookup returns CDR1 GTSNPN and CDR2 SVGIG (reference sequence). The CDR3 loop spans 14 amino acids. CDR3 protein: CAWSQGVGANVLTF. Written as DNA, the CDR3 is TGTGCCTGGAGCCAGGGGGTTGGGGCCAACGTCCTGACTTTC.

The chain joins TRBV2 to TRBJ2-1; a possible D gene is TRBD2 (5 bases). This CDR3 has 13 residues. V was pared by 2 bases and J by 7 bases, with 9 bases between. CDR1 is SNHLY, CDR2 FYNNEI, per germline. The DNA of the CDR3 is TGTGCCAGCAGTGAACGGCGGGCGAATGAGCAGTTCTTC. It is translated as CASSERRANEQFF.

In its sample, this clone was seen once. The chain has TRBV7-2 and TRBJ2-6; 8 nucleotides match TRBD2. Looked up from germline, CDR1 is SGHTA and CDR2 is FQGNSA. J was trimmed by 0 bases and V by 2 bases; bases with no gene match: 6. The CDR3 sequence is 18 residues long. CDR3 nucleotides: TGTGCCAGCAGCTTACGGCCTAGCGGGCTCTCTGGGGCCAACGTCCTGACTTTC. Translated, it gives CASSLRPSGLSGANVLTF. Complete variable domain (other parts from reference TRBV7-2 and TRBJ2-6): GAGVSQSPSNKVTEKGKDVELRCDPISGHTALYWYRQSLGQGLEFLIYFQGNSAPDKSGLPSDRFSAERTGGSVSTLTIQRTQQEDSAVYLCASSLRPSGLSGANVLTFGAGSRLTVL.

The chain employs TRBV9 and TRBJ2-2; D may be TRBD2 (6 bases). The CDR3 consists of 15 residues. The V gene lost 1 base and the J gene lost 7 bases, with 14 bases spanning the gap. CDR1 is SGDLS, CDR2 YYNGEE, per germline. The CDR3 DNA follows: TGTGCCAGCAGCGTATACGGGAGTTTCGGCGGGGAGCTGTTTTTT. Translated, it gives CASSVYGSFGGELFF. Complete variable domain (other parts from reference TRBV9 and TRBJ2-2): DSGVTQTPKHLITATGQRVTLRCSPRSGDLSVYWYQQSLDQGLQFLIQYYNGEERAKGNILERFSAQQFPDLHSELNLSSLELGDSALYFCASSVYGSFGGELFFGEGSRLTVL.

The genes are TRBV6-5 and TRBJ2-7; tentatively, D is TRBD2 (7 bases). V shed 6 bases and J shed 12 bases, with 18 bases lying between them. In germline, CDR1 is MNHEY, CDR2 SVGAGI. This CDR3 is 12 amino acids long. CDR3 protein: CASSPRGAGRYF. The CDR3, as DNA: TGTGCCAGCAGCCCACGGGGGGCAGGGCGGTACTTC.

The chain links TRBV5-1 to TRBJ1-2; D is undetermined. This CDR3 contains 11 residues. Germline CDR1 SGHRS, CDR2 YFSETQ. Trimming removed 3 bases at V and 8 bases at J, with 8 bases between. CDR3 loop: CASSSGWGYTF. The CDR3, as DNA: TGCGCCAGCAGCTCGGGGTGGGGCTACACCTTC.

J is TRBJ2-1 and V is TRBV11-3; D ambiguous. This CDR3 contains 13 residues. Germline V gives CDR1 SGHNT, CDR2 YENEEA. Trimming left V 3 bases short and J 2 bases short, with 5 bases between. The CDR3 bases are TGTGCCAGCAGCTTCGGACCCTACAATGAGCAGTTCTTC. Protein product: CASSFGPYNEQFF. Full variable domain (rest looked up from reference TRBV11-3 and TRBJ2-1): EAGVVQSPRYKIIEKKQPVAFWCNPISGHNTLYWYLQNLGQGPELLIRYENEEAVDDSQLPKDRFSAERLKGVDSTLKIQPAELGDSAVYLCASSFGPYNEQFFGPGTRLTVL.

The rearrangement joins TRBV5-1 to TRBJ1-1, with 7 bases that match TRBD1. This CDR3 is 19 amino acids long. The J segment lost 1 base and the V segment lost 2 bases, leaving 17 bases of the junction unmatched. Germline V gene data show CDR1 as SGHRS and CDR2 as YFSETQ. The CDR3 nucleotides are TGCGCCAGCAGCTTCGGTGGCCTGGGGGACAGCTCCTCGAACACTGAAGCTTTCTTT. Its translation is CASSFGGLGDSSSNTEAFF.

This chain joins TRBV6-4 and TRBJ2-3, with 10 bases identical to TRBD2. The CDR3 is made up of 15 amino acids. V lost 6 bases and J lost 1; bases outside the gene matches: 4. Germline V gene sequence: CDR1 MRHNA, CDR2 SNTAGT. The DNA for the CDR3 is TGTGCCAGCAGATTTACTAGCGGGGGCACAGATACGCAGTATTTT. Protein: CASRFTSGGTDTQYF.

The V gene is TRBV9, the J gene TRBJ2-2; 13 bases agree with TRBD2. V was clipped by 4 bases and J by 4 bases; unmatched bases: 4. This CDR3 contains 16 residues. Germline V gene sequence: CDR1 SGDLS, CDR2 YYNGEE. CDR3 coding DNA: TGTGCCAGCAGCCCCGGACTAGCGGGAGTCACCGGGGAGCTGTTTTTT. Protein product: CASSPGLAGVTGELFF.

The chain couples TRBV6-5 to TRBJ1-3, with D unresolved. The germline gives CDR1 MNHEY, CDR2 SVGAGI. The V end was cut by 4 bases, the J end by 4 bases, with 14 bases between. The CDR3 is 15 residues long. The CDR3 is CASSSGLLGGNTIYF. As DNA, the CDR3 is TGTGCCAGCAGTTCCGGGCTCCTTGGGGGAAACACCATATATTTT.

The genes are TRBV6-5 and TRBJ2-1, with TRBD1 identical over 9 bases. J lost 5 bases, V lost 7 bases, and 6 bases had no gene match. The CDR3 runs 14 residues. From germline, CDR1 is MNHEY and CDR2 SVGAGI. CDR3 in DNA: TGTGCCAGCATGTACAGGGGGCCCAACAATGAGCAGTTCTTC. Its protein is CASMYRGPNNEQFF.

V gene TRBV30 combines with J gene TRBJ2-7, with TRBD1 matching over 11 bases. Germline loops: CDR1 GTSNPN, CDR2 SVGIG (reference sequence). V trimming: 3 bases; J trimming: 4 bases; junction bases outside the gene matches: 5. The CDR3 is 14 amino acids. In DNA form, the CDR3 reads TGTGCCTGGAGCCCCGGGACAGGGGGTTACGAGCAGTACTTC. Its protein product is CAWSPGTGGYEQYF.